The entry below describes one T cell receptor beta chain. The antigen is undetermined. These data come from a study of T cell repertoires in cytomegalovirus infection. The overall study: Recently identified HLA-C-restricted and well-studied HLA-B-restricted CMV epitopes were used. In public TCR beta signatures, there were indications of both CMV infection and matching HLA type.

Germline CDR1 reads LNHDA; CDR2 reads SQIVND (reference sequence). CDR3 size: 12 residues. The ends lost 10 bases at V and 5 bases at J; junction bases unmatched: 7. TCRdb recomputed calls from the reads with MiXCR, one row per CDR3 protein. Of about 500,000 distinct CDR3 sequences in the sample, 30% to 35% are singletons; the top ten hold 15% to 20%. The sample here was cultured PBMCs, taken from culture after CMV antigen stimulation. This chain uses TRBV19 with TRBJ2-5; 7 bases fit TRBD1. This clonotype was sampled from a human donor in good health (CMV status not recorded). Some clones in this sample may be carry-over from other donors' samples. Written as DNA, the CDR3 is TGTGCCACCCTAGACAGGGATGAGACCCAGTACTTC. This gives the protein CATLDRDETQYF. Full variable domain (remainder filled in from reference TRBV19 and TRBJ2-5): DGGITQSPKYLFRKEGQNVTLSCEQNLNHDAMYWYRQDPGQGLRLIYYSQIVNDFQKGDIAEGYSVSREKKESFPLTVTSAQKNPTAFYLCATLDRDETQYFGPGTRLLVL.